This TCR beta chain was identified during a study of cytomegalovirus exposure and HLA in healthy donors. Germline CDR1 WNHNN, CDR2 SYGVQD (reference sequence). V shed 7 bases, J shed 8 bases, and the junction held 15 bases outside the gene matches. The CDR3 spans 16 residues. PCR amplification relied on 60 Vbeta primers (plus 13 Jbeta primers). The data were produced by immunoSEQ multiplex PCR, yet TCRdb's version contains in-frame clones alone and is incomplete. The top ten hold over 2.5% of the sample, which has about 160,000 clones, around 64% seen once. V usage is TRBV10-1 and J usage is TRBJ2-1; 9 nucleotides align to TRBD2. This sequence originates from a woman in her thirties in good health and CMV-seronegative. What was sequenced was PBMCs. Written as DNA, the CDR3 is TGCGCCAGCACCCATCACCGACTAGCGGTGATCTATGAGCAGTTCTTC. It codes for CASTHHRLAVIYEQFF.